This T cell receptor beta chain was captured by sequencing in a study of tumor-infiltrating lymphocytes in primary liver carcinoma. Turning to the study itself: Among the tumors, stages were T1-T3 N0M0 and sizes about 4 to 10 cm.

As to this clonotype: The junction departs from germline at one end; a sequencing error may be responsible.

Taking about 17-31 mg of unsorted bulk tissue, the authors co-extracted RNA and DNA. No treatment had been given to the patients, who were chronically infected with HBV. The input was around 530 ng total RNA; TCR beta cDNA was made from it with a constant-region primer. Slightly modified ARM-PCR, run as three nested multiplex PCR rounds, produced the TCR beta libraries. TCRdb itself ran the multiplex PCR reads through MiXCR, one entry per CDR3 protein. The sample lists some 30,000 distinct CDR3 sequences, approximately 71% occurring once. The clonotype was recovered from a woman aged 25 to 39 with primary liver carcinoma and hepatitis B virus infection. The sequenced material came from liver tumor tissue from sampling region 3. Subset reported: tumor region T3, left-lateral pole.

DNA for the CDR3: TGTGCCAGTAGCTTAGATGGGGTGGCAGGGAGAGGCTACACTTTC. Protein: CASSLDGVAGRGYTF. V usage is TRBV11-2 and J usage is TRBJ1-2; perhaps TRBD1 as D (5 bases). CDR3 size: 15 residues. Germline V CDR1 and CDR2: SGHAT, FQNNGV.